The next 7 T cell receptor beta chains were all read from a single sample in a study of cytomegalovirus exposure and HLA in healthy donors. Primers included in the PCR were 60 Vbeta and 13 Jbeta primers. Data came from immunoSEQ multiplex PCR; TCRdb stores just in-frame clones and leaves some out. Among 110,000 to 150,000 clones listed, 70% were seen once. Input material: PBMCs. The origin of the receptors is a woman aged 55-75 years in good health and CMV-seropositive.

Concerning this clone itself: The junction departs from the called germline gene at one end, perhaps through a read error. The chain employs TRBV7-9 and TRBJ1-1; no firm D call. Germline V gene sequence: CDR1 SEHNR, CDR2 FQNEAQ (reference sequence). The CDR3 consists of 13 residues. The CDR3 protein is CSSSLPGNTEAFF. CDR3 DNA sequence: TGTTCCAGCAGCTTACCGGGGAACACTGAAGCTTTCTTT.

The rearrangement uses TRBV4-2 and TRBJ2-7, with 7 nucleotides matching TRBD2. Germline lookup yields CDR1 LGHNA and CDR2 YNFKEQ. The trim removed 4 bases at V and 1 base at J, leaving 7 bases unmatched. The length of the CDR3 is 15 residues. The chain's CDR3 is CASSPEWGGSYEQYF. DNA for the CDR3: TGTGCCAGCAGCCCCGAGTGGGGAGGGTCCTACGAGCAGTACTTC.

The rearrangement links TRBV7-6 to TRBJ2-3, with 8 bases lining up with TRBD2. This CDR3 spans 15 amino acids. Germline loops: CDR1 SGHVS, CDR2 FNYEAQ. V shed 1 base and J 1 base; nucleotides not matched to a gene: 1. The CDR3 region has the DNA TGTGCCAGCAGCTTAGGGGGACTAGGCACAGATACGCAGTATTTT. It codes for CASSLGGLGTDTQYF.

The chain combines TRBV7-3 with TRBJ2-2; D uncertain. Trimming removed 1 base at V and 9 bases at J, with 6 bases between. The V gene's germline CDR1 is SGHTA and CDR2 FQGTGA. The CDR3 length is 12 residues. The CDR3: CASSLNRRELFF. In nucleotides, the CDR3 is TGTGCCAGCAGCTTAAATCGTAGGGAGCTGTTTTTT.

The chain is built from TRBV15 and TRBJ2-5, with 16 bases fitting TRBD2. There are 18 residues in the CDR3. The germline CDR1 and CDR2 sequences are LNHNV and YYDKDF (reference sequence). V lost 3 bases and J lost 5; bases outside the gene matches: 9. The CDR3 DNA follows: TGTGCCACCAGCAGGGGACAGATGGGACTAGCGGGAGGGGAGACCCAGTACTTC. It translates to CATSRGQMGLAGGETQYF.

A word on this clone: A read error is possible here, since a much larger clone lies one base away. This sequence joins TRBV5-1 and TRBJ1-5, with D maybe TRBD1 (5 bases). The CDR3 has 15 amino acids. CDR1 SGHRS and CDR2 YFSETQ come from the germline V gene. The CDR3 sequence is CASILEGMGNQPQHF. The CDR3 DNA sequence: TGCGCCAGCATCTTGGAGGGGATGGGCAATCAGCCCCAGCATTTT.

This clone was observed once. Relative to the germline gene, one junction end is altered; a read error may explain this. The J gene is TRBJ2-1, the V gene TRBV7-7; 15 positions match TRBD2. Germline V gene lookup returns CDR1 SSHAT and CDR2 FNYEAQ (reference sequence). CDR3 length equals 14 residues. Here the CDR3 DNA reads TGTGCTAGCAGCCAGGGACTAGCGGGAGGTGAGCAGTTCTTC. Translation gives CASSQGLAGGEQFF. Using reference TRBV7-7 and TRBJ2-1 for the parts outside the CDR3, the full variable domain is GAGVSQSPRYKVTKRGQDVTLRCDPISSHATLYWYQQALGQGPEFLTYFNYEAQPDKSGLPSDRFSAERPEGSISTLTIQRTEQRDSAMYRCASSQGLAGGEQFFGPGTRLTVL.